Included here is one T cell receptor (beta chain) sequence, with context. Assay used: immunoSEQ multiplex PCR; TCRdb lists only in-frame clones, some missing. The table records 2 million to 2.5 million clones, approximately 93% of them present only once. This record comes from a study of shared clonotypes between healthy human individuals. V was pared by 4 bases and J by 2 bases, with 14 bases between. Germline values: CDR1 SGHTS, CDR2 YDEGEE. The CDR3 loop spans 15 amino acids. This chain uses TRBV5-8 with TRBJ2-3; D gene ambiguous. The receptor's source is a man between 18 and 29 years old in good health. Some clones in this sample may be carry-over from other donors' samples. Sequenced: naive CD4+ T cells from PBMCs. Subset meaning: CD45RA+ positively selected. DNA for the CDR3: TGTGCCAGCAGCCTCGGGTGGACGGACACAGATACGCAGTATTTT. Protein: CASSLGWTDTDTQYF.